Here is one T cell receptor (beta chain) with its context. One end of the junction does not line up with germline, which may come from a read error. A second roughly 6 to 11 cycle PCR used barcoded and J-beta primers. Each CDR3 protein is one row after TCRdb ran MiXCR on the 5' RACE reads. The repertoire includes roughly 2 million distinct CDR3 sequences, 49% of them detected once, and roughly 2.1% sits in the top ten. The sample comes from a study of blood T cells in healthy people across ages. Sample: blood. This sequence originates from a woman in her 40s in good health.

CDR3 sequence: CTSSLYGRDLDGYTF. CDR3 nucleotides: TGTACCAGCAGTTTATACGGCAGGGACTTGGATGGCTACACCTTC. The rearrangement uses TRBV28 and TRBJ1-2, with D maybe TRBD1 (5 bases). CDR3 length: 15 amino acids. CDR1 and CDR2 (germline): MDHEN, SYDVKM.